The next 31 T cell receptor beta chains were all read from a single sample in a study of blood T cell repertoires in COVID-19. Clones were read by immunoSEQ multiplex PCR, and TCRdb kept only the in-frame ones, dropping some. This sample carries 62,000 or so clones, around 90% of them seen once, and the ten largest clones take about 5%. The sample comprised peripheral blood. These receptor sequences come from a human donor in a cohort sampled during active COVID-19.

The chain carries TRBV19 and TRBJ1-1; D remains ambiguous. Germline V gives CDR1 LNHDA, CDR2 SQIVND (reference sequence). The CDR3 consists of 12 residues. Trimming stripped 10 bases from V and 2 bases from J, with 11 bases between. The CDR3 coding sequence is TGTGCCACCCAACTCGGTAACACTGAAGCTTTCTTT. This encodes CATQLGNTEAFF.

This rearrangement joins TRBV7-2 to TRBJ2-5; 8 bases are a match to TRBD1. The germline gives CDR1 SGHTA, CDR2 FQGNSA. This CDR3 region has 17 residues. Trimming took 0 bases from V and 3 from J; bases not matched to a gene: 9. As DNA, the CDR3 is TGTGCCAGCAGCTTAGCCCAGGGGGCTGGAGGAAAAGAGACCCAGTACTTC. Protein product: CASSLAQGAGGKETQYF.

This chain connects TRBV5-5 to TRBJ2-5, with 13 bases that match TRBD2. The germline CDR1 and CDR2 sequences are SGHKS and YYEKEE (reference sequence). Trimming removed 4 bases from V and 5 bases from J; junction bases left unmatched: 5. This CDR3 is built from 15 residues. This CDR3 reads CASSLTSGGWETQYF. The CDR3 DNA reads as TGTGCCAGCAGCCTGACTAGCGGGGGGTGGGAGACCCAGTACTTC.

The chain recombines TRBV3-1 (or the pseudogene TRBV3-2) with TRBJ2-1; D is perhaps TRBD1 (5 bases). The CDR3 spans 12 residues. Germline V lookup: CDR1 LGHDT, CDR2 YNNKEL (reference sequence). V lost 0 bases and J lost 8, with 5 bases in between. CDR3 sequence: CASSQDRDEQFF. DNA for the CDR3: TGTGCCAGCAGCCAAGACAGGGATGAGCAGTTCTTC.

The gene calls are TRBV2 and TRBJ2-1, with TRBD2 identical over 11 bases. Trimming removed 8 bases from V and 5 bases from J; junction bases left unmatched: 8. The CDR3 extends over 15 amino acids. Germline V lookup: CDR1 SNHLY, CDR2 FYNNEI. The CDR3 sequence: CASLLAGDSHNEQFF. Written as DNA, the CDR3 is TGTGCCAGCTTACTAGCGGGAGATTCCCACAATGAGCAGTTCTTC.

The chain carries TRBV27 and TRBJ2-7; D might be TRBD2 (6 bases). The V and J ends lost 6 bases and 0 bases respectively, with 12 bases between them. Germline lookup yields CDR1 MNHEY and CDR2 SMNVEV (reference sequence). This CDR3 has 14 amino acids. The CDR3 sequence is CASRLGRLSYEQYF. Written as DNA, the CDR3 is TGTGCCAGCAGACTCGGGAGACTCTCCTACGAGCAGTACTTC.

The rearrangement links TRBV5-1 to TRBJ2-2, with TRBD2 matching over 12 bases. CDR1 and CDR2 from the germline V gene are SGHRS and YFSETQ. V trimming: 2 bases; J trimming: 3 bases; junction bases outside the gene matches: 5. The CDR3 loop spans 17 amino acids. The CDR3 loop is CASSFLAGGPYTGELFF. The CDR3 DNA sequence: TGCGCCAGCAGCTTTCTAGCGGGAGGGCCATACACCGGGGAGCTGTTTTTT. The complete variable domain, with remaining parts taken from reference TRBV5-1 and TRBJ2-2, reads KAGVTQTPRYLIKTRGQQVTLSCSPISGHRSVSWYQQTPGQGLQFLFEYFSETQRNKGNFPGRFSGRQFSNSRSEMNVSTLELGDSALYLCASSFLAGGPYTGELFFGEGSRLTVL.

The chain employs TRBV14 and TRBJ1-3; tentative D call: TRBD1 (5 bases). Per the germline V gene, CDR1 is SGHDN and CDR2 is FVKESK. The CDR3 covers 19 residues. V shed 1 base and J shed 0 bases, with 19 bases lying between them. CDR3 DNA sequence: TGTGCCAGCAGCCAAGTGTCGCGGGGGACCATCCTCTCTGGAAACACCATATATTTT. Translated: CASSQVSRGTILSGNTIYF. Drawing the rest from reference TRBV14 and TRBJ1-3, the complete variable domain is EAGVTQFPSHSVIEKGQTVTLRCDPISGHDNLYWYRRVMGKEIKFLLHFVKESKQDESGMPNNRFLAERTGGTYSTLKVQPAELEDSGVYFCASSQVSRGTILSGNTIYFGEGSWLTVV.

This chain joins TRBV5-6 and TRBJ2-1; D gene uncertain. V lost 1 base to trimming and J lost 10 bases, with 12 bases between them. Germline-derived CDR1 and CDR2 are SGHDT and YYEEEE. This CDR3 comprises 13 residues. The CDR3 DNA reads as TGTGCCAGCAGCTTGTGGAGCAGTACGGAGCAGTTCTTC. Amino acids: CASSLWSSTEQFF.

The chain couples TRBV6-5 to TRBJ1-6; no clear D. CDR1 and CDR2 from the germline V gene are MNHEY and SVGAGI. V dropped 6 bases and J dropped 6 bases, with 12 bases sitting between them. The CDR3 is 14 residues long. The CDR3, as DNA: TGTGCCAGCAGGGTCCATAGGAGTAATTCACCCCTCCACTTT. Residues: CASRVHRSNSPLHF.

The J gene is TRBJ2-6, the V gene TRBV5-1, with TRBD1 identical over 10 bases. Germline CDR1 and CDR2: SGHRS and YFSETQ. This CDR3 has 17 amino acids. V shed 4 bases and J 6 bases; nucleotides not matched to a gene: 10. The CDR3 nucleotides read TGCGCCAGCAGCATTGCCCCGGGACAGGGGATGGCCAACGTCCTGACTTTC. It codes for CASSIAPGQGMANVLTF.

The chain uses TRBV5-5 and TRBJ1-2; 7 bases match TRBD1. The CDR3 sequence is 14 residues long. CDR1 and CDR2 from the germline V gene are SGHKS and YYEKEE (reference sequence). Trimming cost V 0 bases and J 8 bases; bases outside gene matches: 7. The CDR3 is CASSLGSDRAGYTF. The CDR3 DNA sequence: TGTGCCAGCAGCTTGGGAAGCGACAGGGCCGGCTACACCTTC.

The chain links TRBV27 to TRBJ2-3, with TRBD2 identical over 12 bases. With 6 bases clipped from V and 2 bases from J, the junction kept 15 bases outside the gene matches. CDR1 MNHEY and CDR2 SMNVEV come from the germline V gene (reference sequence). This CDR3 is built from 19 residues. The CDR3 DNA reads TGTGCCAGCAGGGGGCGTCAAGGGCTAGCGGGAGGGGCCACAGATACGCAGTATTTT. Translated, it gives CASRGRQGLAGGATDTQYF.

V and J are TRBV6-5 and TRBJ2-7, with 7 positions matching TRBD1. The CDR3 totals 12 residues. From germline, CDR1 is MNHEY and CDR2 SVGAGI. J gave up 6 bases and V 6 bases, and 5 bases lay outside the gene matches. The DNA for the CDR3 is TGTGCCAGCAGCGACAGGGTTAGCGAGCAGTACTTC. Its protein is CASSDRVSEQYF.

The gene calls are TRBV7-9 and TRBJ2-5, with 7 bases fitting TRBD1. Germline lookup yields CDR1 SEHNR and CDR2 FQNEAQ (reference sequence). CDR3 length: 13 residues. V lost 5 bases to trimming and J lost 2 bases; unmatched junction nucleotides: 2. The DNA of the CDR3 is TGTGCCAGCAGCATGGGACAGCAAGAGACCCAGTACTTC. Its translation is CASSMGQQETQYF.

The V call is TRBV14, the J call TRBJ2-7; D is uncertain. CDR3 size: 14 residues. V was pared by 2 bases and J by 3 bases, with 11 bases between. The V gene's germline CDR1 is SGHDN and CDR2 FVKESK. CDR3 in DNA: TGTGCCAGCAGCCAAACAGAATTAAACTACGAGCAGTACTTC. It encodes CASSQTELNYEQYF.

This sequence joins TRBV6-5 and TRBJ1-5; D uncertain. With 5 bases removed from V and 1 base from J, the gap between germline ends came to 9 bases. Germline V gene data show CDR1 as MNHEY and CDR2 as SVGAGI. The CDR3 has 14 residues. CDR3 residues: CASSQKLSNQPQHF. In nucleotides, the CDR3 is TGTGCCAGCAGTCAGAAATTAAGCAATCAGCCCCAGCATTTT.

The gene calls are TRBV11-2 and TRBJ1-1; D remains ambiguous. CDR1 is SGHAT and CDR2 is FQNNGV in the germline V gene. V was cut by 2 bases and J by 1 base, with 8 bases left in between. The CDR3 covers 14 residues. The DNA of the CDR3 is TGTGCCAGCAGCTTACCCGCAGGGAACACTGAAGCTTTCTTT. Translating it yields CASSLPAGNTEAFF.

The chain employs TRBV5-1 and TRBJ2-7; D is perhaps TRBD1 or TRBD2 (9 bases each). The CDR3 totals 16 residues. CDR1 and CDR2 from the germline V gene are SGHRS and YFSETQ. V was trimmed by 5 bases and J by 2 bases, leaving 20 bases between them. The CDR3 DNA is TGCGCCAGCAGGACAGGGGGTCTAGCGGGACCCTACGAGCAGTACTTC. Residues: CASRTGGLAGPYEQYF.

CDR3 DNA sequence: TGTGCCTGGAGTGTCACCGGGACAGGGAGTTTGGGCTACACCTTC. This codes for CAWSVTGTGSLGYTF. The gene calls are TRBV30 and TRBJ1-2; 9 bases are a match to TRBD1. The CDR3 has 15 residues. The V and J ends lost 0 bases and 8 bases, in that order; junction bases with no gene match: 10. CDR1 is GTSNPN, CDR2 SVGIG, per germline (reference sequence). Based on the CDR3 plus reference TRBV30 and TRBJ1-2, the full variable domain is SQTIHQWPATLVQPVGSPLSLECTVEGTSNPNLYWYRQAAGRGLQLLFYSVGIGQISSEVPQNLSASRPQDRQFILSSKKLLLSDSGFYLCAWSVTGTGSLGYTFGSGTRLTVV.

The chain has TRBV2 and TRBJ2-1, with D tentatively TRBD2 (7 bases). The CDR3 totals 14 residues. The V gene lost 6 bases and the J gene lost 9 bases, with 18 bases spanning the gap. In germline, CDR1 is SNHLY, CDR2 FYNNEI. The CDR3 DNA follows: TGTGCCAGCAGGCATACTAGTAGGGGGGGTGAGCAGTTCTTC. Its translation is CASRHTSRGGEQFF.

This chain uses TRBV2 with TRBJ2-1; D is unresolved. V dropped 0 bases and J dropped 3 bases, with 12 bases sitting between them. CDR1 SNHLY and CDR2 FYNNEI come from the germline V gene. The CDR3 is made up of 16 amino acids. The CDR3 DNA follows: TGTGCCAGCAGTGAAGCAATGCGTCTTTACTACAATGAGCAGTTCTTC. It yields the protein CASSEAMRLYYNEQFF.

The chain recombines TRBV4-2 with TRBJ1-2; 7 nucleotides agree with TRBD1. The CDR3 runs to 15 residues. The germline gives CDR1 LGHNA, CDR2 YNFKEQ. J was trimmed by 4 bases and V by 1 base; bases with no gene match: 6. The CDR3: CASSQGRQGVYGYTF. In DNA form, the CDR3 reads TGTGCCAGCAGCCAAGGGAGACAGGGAGTCTATGGCTACACCTTC.

The rearrangement joins TRBV2 to TRBJ2-5; D is possibly TRBD1 (5 bases). CDR3 length: 13 residues. V was shortened by 4 bases and J by 2 bases, with 8 bases between the two germline ends. Germline V gives CDR1 SNHLY, CDR2 FYNNEI. CDR3 DNA sequence: TGTGCCAGCAGTGTTCGACAGCAAGAGACCCAGTACTTC. The encoded protein is CASSVRQQETQYF. The entire variable domain, with the rest obtained from reference TRBV2 and TRBJ2-5, is as follows: EPEVTQTPSHQVTQMGQEVILRCVPISNHLYFYWYRQILGQKVEFLVSFYNNEISEKSEIFDDQFSVERPDGSNFTLKIRSTKLEDSAMYFCASSVRQQETQYFGPGTRLLVL.

This clone has only a few counts. The chain employs TRBV3-1 (or the pseudogene TRBV3-2) and TRBJ1-5; no clear D gene. Trimming left V 4 bases short and J 4 bases short, with 5 bases between. This CDR3 has 12 amino acids. Germline V gives CDR1 LGHDT, CDR2 YNNKEL (reference sequence). CDR3 protein: CASSRGNQPQHF. The CDR3 coding sequence is TGTGCCAGCAGCCGAGGAAATCAGCCCCAGCATTTT.

V and J are TRBV28 and TRBJ2-7; 7 positions match TRBD2. Germline V gene sequence: CDR1 MDHEN, CDR2 SYDVKM. The CDR3 runs to 15 residues. V trimming: 8 bases; J trimming: 5 bases; junction bases outside the gene matches: 15. CDR3 sequence (DNA): TGTGCCAGCGTAGGTGGCGGGAGAATAAAGAACGAGCAGTACTTC. Residues: CASVGGGRIKNEQYF.

The gene calls are TRBV10-1 and TRBJ2-2; 9 bases match TRBD2. The CDR3 spans 16 residues. Germline loops: CDR1 WNHNN, CDR2 SYGVQD (reference sequence). V was pared by 6 bases and J by 5 bases, with 10 bases of the junction left unmatched. CDR3 sequence (DNA): TGCGCCAGCAGCGACCACGGCGGGGGGGAGACCGGGGAGCTGTTTTTT. Translation gives CASSDHGGGETGELFF.

The V call is TRBV18, the J call TRBJ1-3; 8 nucleotides match TRBD1. Trimming took 4 bases from V and 0 from J; bases not matched to a gene: 2. The CDR3 totals 15 residues. Looked up from germline, CDR1 is KGHSH and CDR2 is LQKENI. CDR3 region: CASSLGTGSGNTIYF. The CDR3 bases are TGTGCCAGCTCACTCGGGACAGGCTCTGGAAACACCATATATTTT.

This clone was seen a single time. This sequence joins TRBV7-8 and TRBJ2-4; TRBD1 aligns across 7 bases. The CDR3 is 16 residues long. Losses at the gene ends were 4 bases for V and 3 bases for J; bases not matched to a gene: 9. CDR1 and CDR2 (germline): SGHVS, FQNEAQ. In DNA, the CDR3 is TGTGCCAGCAGCTCAAGAGGGGGCGCCTTCAAAAACATTCAGTACTTC. Translating it yields CASSSRGGAFKNIQYF.

The rearrangement links TRBV18 to TRBJ1-1; weak D call: TRBD1 (6 bases). The germline gives CDR1 KGHSH, CDR2 LQKENI. V was pared by 6 bases and J by 3 bases, with 17 bases between. This CDR3 comprises 15 residues. The CDR3 spells CASSYSGEAYTEAFF. CDR3 in DNA: TGTGCCAGCTCCTACTCAGGGGAAGCGTACACTGAAGCTTTCTTT.

The chain uses TRBV5-6 and TRBJ1-2; D is possibly TRBD1 (5 bases). CDR1 and CDR2 (germline): SGHDT, YYEEEE. CDR3 size: 13 residues. Trimming left V 2 bases short and J 8 bases short, with 13 bases between. CDR3 residues: CASSFGTEGGYTF. The CDR3 DNA reads as TGTGCCAGCAGCTTTGGGACGGAGGGCGGCTACACCTTC. Full variable domain (outside the CDR3, taken from reference TRBV5-6 and TRBJ1-2): DAGVTQSPTHLIKTRGQQVTLRCSPKSGHDTVSWYQQALGQGPQFIFQYYEEEERQRGNFPDRFSGHQFPNYSSELNVNALLLGDSALYLCASSFGTEGGYTFGSGTRLTVV.